One sample yielded the 25 T cell receptor beta chains listed below, sequenced in a study of molecular identifiers for immune sequencing clone quantification (dated by TCRdb to 2017 to 2018). The library was built by means of PCR. The reads were generated on an Illumina HiSeq 4000. TCRdb redid the processing of the public reads, applying fastp at Q25 and MiXCR, and retained in-frame beta chains. For every CDR3 protein sequence, its rows merge into one entry that carries the most common genes and DNA. The sample yields 300,000 to 400,000 distinct CDR3 sequences; roughly 23% were counted once. The top ten hold 0.7% to 0.9% of the sample. Sequenced material: naive CD8+ T cells from blood, with Jurkat cell RNA spiked in. Per the publication, the cell subset or site label means: FACS-sorted CD8+CD4-CCR7+CD45RA+ naive T cells. The receptors were gathered from a human donor in good health. Some libraries in this study had Jurkat cell RNA spiked in.

This clonotype came up a few times. The V and J genes are TRBV28 and TRBJ1-5, with D perhaps TRBD1 (6 bases). Per the germline V gene, CDR1 is MDHEN and CDR2 is SYDVKM. The CDR3 loop spans 15 amino acids. V shed 3 bases and J shed 4 bases, with 13 bases lying between them. The CDR3 region is CASSFGGPPNQPQHF. Here the CDR3 DNA reads TGTGCCAGCAGTTTTGGGGGGCCTCCGAATCAGCCCCAGCATTTT.

In this sample, this clonotype turned up a few times. This chain joins TRBV19 and TRBJ2-5; the match to TRBD1 covers 9 bases. Losses at the gene ends were 5 bases for V and 5 bases for J; bases not matched to a gene: 9. The CDR3 is 15 residues long. Per the germline V gene, CDR1 is LNHDA and CDR2 is SQIVND (reference sequence). CDR3 sequence (DNA): TGTGCCAGTAGTTTGCTGGGACAGGGAGGTGAGACCCAGTACTTC. Translated: CASSLLGQGGETQYF.

This clonotype was counted ten times or more. This CDR3 reads CSVNLWTGEAFF. The DNA for the CDR3 is TGCAGCGTTAACCTCTGGACAGGTGAAGCTTTCTTT. This chain joins TRBV29-1 and TRBJ1-1, with 7 bases fitting TRBD1. Germline V gene sequence: CDR1 SQVTM, CDR2 ANQGSEA. The CDR3 has 12 residues. With 5 bases clipped from V and 7 bases from J, the junction kept 7 bases outside the gene matches. Full variable domain (missing parts from reference TRBV29-1 and TRBJ1-1): SAVISQKPSRDICQRGTSLTIQCQVDSQVTMMFWYRQQPGQSLTLIATANQGSEATYESGFVIDKFPISRPNLTFSTLTVSNMSPEDSSIYLCSVNLWTGEAFFGQGTRLTVV.

This clonotype was seen at least ten times. J is TRBJ1-6 and V is TRBV4-3; 8 bases are shared with TRBD1. The junction had 6 bases not matched to a gene; V was cut back by 1 base and J by 10 bases. This CDR3 spans 15 amino acids. The germline gives CDR1 LGHNA, CDR2 YSLEER. The CDR3 is CASSQGETGGSPLHF. The CDR3 bases are TGCGCCAGCAGCCAAGGTGAAACAGGGGGGTCACCCCTCCACTTT.

As regards this clonotype: A much larger clone sits a single nucleotide away, making a read error possible. The chain is built from TRBV9 and TRBJ2-3; 8 bases map to TRBD2. V trimming: 3 bases; J trimming: 3 bases; junction bases outside the gene matches: 9. This CDR3 is built from 16 residues. The germline V gene encodes CDR1 SGDLS and CDR2 YYNGEE. As DNA, the CDR3 is TGTGCCAGCAGCGGGGGGGATAGCGGGGTGACAGATACGCAGTATTTT. Amino acids: CASSGGDSGVTDTQYF.

For this clonotype: The CDR3 ends on some other residue instead of the conserved phenylalanine or tryptophan, so this is likely a read error. The rearrangement links TRBV2 to TRBJ2-7; D possibly corresponds to TRBD1 (6 bases). Germline CDR1 is SNHLY and CDR2 is FYNNEI. This CDR3 has 16 residues. Between the trimmed V and J ends, which lost 0 bases and 2 bases, there was a span of 14 bases. CDR3 residues: CASSEAGAGSTYEQYY. As DNA, the CDR3 is TGTGCCAGCAGTGAAGCGGGGGCGGGTTCCACCTACGAGCAGTACTAC.

This clonotype was observed at least ten times. The CDR3 reads CSVATVGDTEAFF. The CDR3 DNA reads as TGCAGCGTAGCAACCGTAGGTGACACTGAAGCTTTCTTT. The chain links TRBV29-1 to TRBJ1-1; D is unclear. V was clipped by 6 bases and J by 3 bases, with 14 bases between them. Germline CDR1 is SQVTM and CDR2 is ANQGSEA. The CDR3 covers 13 residues.

V and J are TRBV4-3 and TRBJ1-1; TRBD1 might be the D (5 bases). CDR1 is LGHNA, CDR2 YSLEER, per germline. The CDR3 sequence is 15 residues long. Between the trimmed V and J ends, which lost 0 bases and 3 bases, there was a span of 11 bases. For the CDR3, the DNA is TGCGCCAGCAGCCAAGACGGGGGTCGGGACACTGAAGCTTTCTTT. Its translation: CASSQDGGRDTEAFF.

The chain combines TRBV27 with TRBJ2-7; 11 bases match TRBD1. The germline V gene has CDR1 MNHEY and CDR2 SMNVEV (reference sequence). V lost 6 bases and J lost 3; bases outside the gene matches: 10. This CDR3 comprises 16 residues. The CDR3: CASSSKTGTGGYEQYF. CDR3 bases: TGTGCCAGCAGCTCAAAGACCGGGACAGGGGGCTACGAGCAGTACTTC.

The rearrangement joins TRBV6-2 or TRBV6-3 to TRBJ2-3; 7 positions agree with TRBD2. Unmatched junction bases numbered 7, after V lost 1 base and J lost 0 bases. The CDR3 totals 17 residues. CDR1 and CDR2 from the germline V gene are MNHEY and SVGEGT. CDR3 sequence (DNA): TGTGCCAGCAGTTACTGGGCTAGCGGTTATAGCACAGATACGCAGTATTTT. It encodes CASSYWASGYSTDTQYF.

J is TRBJ2-5 and V is TRBV6-2 or TRBV6-3; 11 bases are a match to TRBD2. The V gene end was trimmed by 2 bases and the J gene end by 1 base; junction bases not matched to a gene: 3. The CDR3 runs to 16 residues. CDR1 MNHEY and CDR2 SVGEGT come from the germline V gene. CDR3 DNA: TGTGCCAGCAGTTACCTAGCGGGAGGCCCCCAAGAGACCCAGTACTTC. Protein sequence: CASSYLAGGPQETQYF.

This clonotype was recorded a few times. V is TRBV20-1 and J is TRBJ2-7; no clear D. The CDR3 is 19 residues long. CDR1 is DFQATT and CDR2 is SNEGSKA in the germline V gene (reference sequence). V lost 0 bases and J lost 5, with 29 bases in between. CDR3 amino acids: CSARDLDDSPVNGIDEQYF. Written as DNA, the CDR3 is TGCAGTGCTAGAGATTTGGACGATTCGCCAGTAAATGGTATCGACGAGCAGTACTTC.

This clonotype has more than one count but fewer than ten. The CDR3 coding sequence is TGTGCCACCCTACAGGGACACGAGCAGTACTTC. It translates to CATLQGHEQYF. The chain links TRBV27 to TRBJ2-7; possible D gene TRBD1, 6 bases. This CDR3 has 11 residues. The ends were cut back, 10 bases at V and 5 bases at J, with 12 bases in the middle. CDR1 and CDR2 (germline): MNHEY, SMNVEV (reference sequence).

A few counts support this clonotype. The chain combines TRBV3-1 with TRBJ1-2; perhaps TRBD1 as D (5 bases). Trimming pared 0 bases from V and 1 base from J, leaving 9 bases between. The length of the CDR3 is 15 residues. Germline V gives CDR1 LGHDT, CDR2 YNNKEL (reference sequence). As DNA, the CDR3 is TGTGCCAGCAGCCAAGAGGGGGACTATAACTATGGCTACACCTTC. Its protein product is CASSQEGDYNYGYTF.

This clonotype was observed many times. V usage is TRBV29-1 and J usage is TRBJ2-1; D not certain. The germline V and J ends were trimmed by 6 bases and 4 bases, with 19 bases remaining between them. This CDR3 is built from 15 residues. The germline gives CDR1 SQVTM, CDR2 ANQGSEA. CDR3: CSVLTDLALYNEQFF. CDR3 in DNA: TGCAGCGTCCTTACGGATTTAGCCTTATACAATGAGCAGTTCTTC.

The sample holds many counts of this clonotype. The gene calls are TRBV29-1 and TRBJ2-3; 8 bases align to TRBD2. Germline assignment: CDR1 SQVTM and CDR2 ANQGSEA. V shed 1 base and J 0 bases; nucleotides not matched to a gene: 6. The CDR3 consists of 16 residues. The CDR3 bases are TGCAGCGTTGAAGGTGCGGGAGGAATGAGCACAGATACGCAGTATTTT. Translation gives CSVEGAGGMSTDTQYF.

This clonotype was seen only a few times. V gene TRBV19 combines with J gene TRBJ1-1, with D possibly being TRBD1 (5 bases). The V gene's germline CDR1 is LNHDA and CDR2 SQIVND (reference sequence). V dropped 3 bases and J dropped 5 bases, with 7 bases sitting between them. This CDR3 is built from 12 residues. The CDR3 here is CASSIGATEAFF. The CDR3 coding sequence is TGTGCCAGTAGTATTGGGGCAACTGAAGCTTTCTTT.

In its sample, this clonotype was seen many times. This sequence joins TRBV5-1 and TRBJ2-3, with D tentatively TRBD1 (6 bases). V lost 0 bases to trimming and J lost 6 bases, with 20 bases between them. Germline assignment: CDR1 SGHRS and CDR2 YFSETQ. The CDR3 totals 17 residues. The CDR3 loop is CASSLGGPRGPGDTQYF. For the CDR3, the DNA is TGCGCCAGCAGCTTGGGTGGCCCCAGGGGCCCTGGGGATACGCAGTATTTT.

This clonotype came up many times. This chain uses TRBV13 with TRBJ2-1; 10 positions agree with TRBD2. The CDR3 covers 15 residues. Germline V gene data show CDR1 as PRHDT and CDR2 as FYEKMQ (reference sequence). The ends lost 10 bases at V and 3 bases at J; junction bases unmatched: 9. The CDR3 nucleotides read TGTGCCAATTCGGTAGCGGGAGGAAACTACAATGAGCAGTTCTTC. As protein: CANSVAGGNYNEQFF.

This clonotype was recorded a few times. The chain combines TRBV20-1 with TRBJ2-1; 9 nucleotides align to TRBD2. Trimming at V came to 3 bases and at J to 8 bases, leaving 5 bases not matched to a gene. From germline, CDR1 is DFQATT and CDR2 SNEGSKA (reference sequence). The CDR3 is 13 residues long. Here the CDR3 reads CSASLAGTYEQFF. Written as DNA, the CDR3 is TGCAGTGCTAGTCTAGCGGGGACCTATGAGCAGTTCTTC.

This chain connects TRBV7-3 to TRBJ1-5; TRBD1 matches 7 bases. The ends lost 5 bases at V and 4 bases at J; junction bases unmatched: 5. Germline CDR1 SGHTA, CDR2 FQGTGA. The CDR3 runs to 14 residues. The DNA for the CDR3 is TGTGCCAGCAGCACGGGACAGTTGAATCAGCCCCAGCATTTT. Translating gives CASSTGQLNQPQHF.

There are many counts of this clonotype. The chain has TRBV28 and TRBJ2-2; D gene uncertain. Germline V gene sequence: CDR1 MDHEN, CDR2 SYDVKM. V was clipped by 6 bases and J by 2 bases, with 13 bases between them. The CDR3 is 15 residues long. CDR3 coding DNA: TGTGCCAGCAGCCCGACCCTAGATAACACCGGGGAGCTGTTTTTT. As protein: CASSPTLDNTGELFF.

Only a few counts were recorded for this clonotype. The chain carries TRBV19 and TRBJ1-5; D gene ambiguous. The germline V and J ends were trimmed by 8 bases and 5 bases, with 10 bases remaining between them. Germline CDR1 LNHDA, CDR2 SQIVND (reference sequence). The CDR3 loop spans 12 amino acids. The DNA for the CDR3 is TGTGCCAGTGGGGAGGGAGATCAGCCCCAGCATTTT. Translated: CASGEGDQPQHF.

The chain is built from TRBV28 and TRBJ2-1; D unclear. CDR1 MDHEN and CDR2 SYDVKM come from the germline V gene. The CDR3 length is 12 residues. Trimming shortened V by 1 base and J by 10 bases, and 8 bases separated the two germline ends. The CDR3 DNA reads as TGTGCCAGCAGTTTATTCGAAGACGAGCAGTTCTTC. Translating gives CASSLFEDEQFF.

Points on this clonotype: This CDR3 is missing its conserved last phenylalanine or tryptophan, likely due to a read error. The chain joins TRBV27 to TRBJ2-7; D remains unclear. Germline V gene lookup returns CDR1 MNHEY and CDR2 SMNVEV (reference sequence). V lost 6 bases and J 2 bases, leaving 20 bases between the germline ends. The CDR3 is made up of 16 amino acids. The CDR3 spells CASSPGDGLLTYEQYL. CDR3 nucleotides: TGTGCCAGCAGCCCGGGTGACGGCCTGTTGACCTACGAGCAGTACCTC.